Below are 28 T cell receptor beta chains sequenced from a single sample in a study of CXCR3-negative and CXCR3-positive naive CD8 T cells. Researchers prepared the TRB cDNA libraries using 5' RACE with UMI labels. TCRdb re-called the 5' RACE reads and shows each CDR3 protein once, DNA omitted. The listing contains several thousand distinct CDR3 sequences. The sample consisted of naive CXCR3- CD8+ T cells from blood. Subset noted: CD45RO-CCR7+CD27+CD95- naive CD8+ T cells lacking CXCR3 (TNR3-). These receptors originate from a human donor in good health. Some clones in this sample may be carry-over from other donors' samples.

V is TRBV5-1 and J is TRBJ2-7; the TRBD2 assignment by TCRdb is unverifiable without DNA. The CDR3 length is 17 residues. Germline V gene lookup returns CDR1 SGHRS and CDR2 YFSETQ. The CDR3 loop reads CASSLTHRAPAGYEQYF.

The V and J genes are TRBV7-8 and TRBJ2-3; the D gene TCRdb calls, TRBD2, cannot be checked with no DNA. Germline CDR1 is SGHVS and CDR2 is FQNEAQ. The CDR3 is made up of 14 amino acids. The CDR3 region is CASSPRGMADTQYF.

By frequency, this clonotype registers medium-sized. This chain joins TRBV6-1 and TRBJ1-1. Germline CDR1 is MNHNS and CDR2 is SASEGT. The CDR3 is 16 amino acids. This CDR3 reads CASASGVTPADTEAFF.

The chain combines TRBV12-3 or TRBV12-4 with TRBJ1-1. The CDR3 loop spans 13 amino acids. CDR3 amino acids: CASRVGVGTEAFF.

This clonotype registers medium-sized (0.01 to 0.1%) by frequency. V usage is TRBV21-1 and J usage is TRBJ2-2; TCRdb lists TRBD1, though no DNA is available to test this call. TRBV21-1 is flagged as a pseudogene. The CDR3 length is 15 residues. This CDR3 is CASSRTGVGTGELFF.

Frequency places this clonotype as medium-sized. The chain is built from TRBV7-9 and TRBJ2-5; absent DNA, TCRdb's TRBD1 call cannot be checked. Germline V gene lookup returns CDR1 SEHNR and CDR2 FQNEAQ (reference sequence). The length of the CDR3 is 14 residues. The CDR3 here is CASSLTGERETQYF. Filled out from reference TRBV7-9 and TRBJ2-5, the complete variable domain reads DTGVSQNPRHKITKRGQNVTFRCDPISEHNRLYWYRQTLGQGPEFLTYFQNEAQLEKSRLLSDRFSAERPKGSFSTLEIQRTEQGDSAMYLCASSLTGERETQYFGPGTRLLVL.

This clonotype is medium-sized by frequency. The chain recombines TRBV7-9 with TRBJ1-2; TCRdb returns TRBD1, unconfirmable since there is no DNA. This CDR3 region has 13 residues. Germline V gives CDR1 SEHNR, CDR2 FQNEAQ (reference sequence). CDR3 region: CASTPSGEGGYTF.

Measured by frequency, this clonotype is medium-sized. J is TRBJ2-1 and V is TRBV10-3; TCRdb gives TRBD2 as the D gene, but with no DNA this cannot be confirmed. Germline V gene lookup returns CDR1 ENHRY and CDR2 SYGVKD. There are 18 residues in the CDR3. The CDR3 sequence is CAISDYTGTSGVSNEQFF.

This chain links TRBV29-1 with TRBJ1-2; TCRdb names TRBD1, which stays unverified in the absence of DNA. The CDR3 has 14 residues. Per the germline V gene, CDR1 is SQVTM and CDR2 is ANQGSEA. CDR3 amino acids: CSVGVGGTAYGYTF.

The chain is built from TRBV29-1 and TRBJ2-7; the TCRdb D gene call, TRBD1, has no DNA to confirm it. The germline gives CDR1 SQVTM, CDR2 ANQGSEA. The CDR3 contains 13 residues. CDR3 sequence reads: CSVRGLSSHEQYF.

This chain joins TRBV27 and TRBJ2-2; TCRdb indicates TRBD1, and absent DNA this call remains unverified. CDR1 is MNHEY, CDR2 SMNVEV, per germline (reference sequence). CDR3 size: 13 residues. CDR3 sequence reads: CASSLTVTGELFF.

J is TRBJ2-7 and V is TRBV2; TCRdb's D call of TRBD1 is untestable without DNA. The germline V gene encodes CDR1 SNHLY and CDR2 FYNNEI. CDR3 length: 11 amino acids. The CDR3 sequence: CASSRDTEQYF. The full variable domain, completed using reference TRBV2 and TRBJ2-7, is EPEVTQTPSHQVTQMGQEVILRCVPISNHLYFYWYRQILGQKVEFLVSFYNNEISEKSEIFDDQFSVERPDGSNFTLKIRSTKLEDSAMYFCASSRDTEQYFGPGTRLTVT.

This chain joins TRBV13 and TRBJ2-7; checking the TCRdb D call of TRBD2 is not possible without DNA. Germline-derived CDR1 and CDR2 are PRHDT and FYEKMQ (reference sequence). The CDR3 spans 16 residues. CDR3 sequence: CASSTGLAGTSYEQYF.

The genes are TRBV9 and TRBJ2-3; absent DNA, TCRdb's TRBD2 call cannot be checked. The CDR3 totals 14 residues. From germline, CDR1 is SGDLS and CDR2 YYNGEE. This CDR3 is CASSVSGRPDTQYF.

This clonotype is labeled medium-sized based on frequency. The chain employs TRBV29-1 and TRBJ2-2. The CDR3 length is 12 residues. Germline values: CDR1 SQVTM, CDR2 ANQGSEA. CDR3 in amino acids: CSVVNFSGELFF.

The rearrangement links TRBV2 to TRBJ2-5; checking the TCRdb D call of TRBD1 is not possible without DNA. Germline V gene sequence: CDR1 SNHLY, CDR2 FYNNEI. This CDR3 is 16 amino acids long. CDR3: CASSESLSVRTETQYF.

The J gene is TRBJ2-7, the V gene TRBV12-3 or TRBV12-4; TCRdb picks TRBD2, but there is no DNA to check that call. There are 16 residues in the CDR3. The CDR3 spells CASSFQLAGGPGEQYF.

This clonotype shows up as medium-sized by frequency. CDR3 sequence reads: CSARIPSAYGYTF. V is TRBV29-1 and J is TRBJ1-2. CDR1 is SQVTM, CDR2 ANQGSEA, per germline. CDR3 size: 13 residues.

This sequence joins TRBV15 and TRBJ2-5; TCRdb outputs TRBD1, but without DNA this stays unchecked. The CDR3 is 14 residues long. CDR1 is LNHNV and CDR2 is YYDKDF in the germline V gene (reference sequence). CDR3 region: CATSRDRGHETQYF.

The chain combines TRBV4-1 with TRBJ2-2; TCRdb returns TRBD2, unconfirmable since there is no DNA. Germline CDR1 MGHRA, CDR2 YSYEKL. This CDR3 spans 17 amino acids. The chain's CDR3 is CASSPVLVRESGGELFF.

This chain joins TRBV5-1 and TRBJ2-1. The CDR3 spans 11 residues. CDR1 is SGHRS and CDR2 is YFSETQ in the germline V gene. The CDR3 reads CASSLVGEQFF.

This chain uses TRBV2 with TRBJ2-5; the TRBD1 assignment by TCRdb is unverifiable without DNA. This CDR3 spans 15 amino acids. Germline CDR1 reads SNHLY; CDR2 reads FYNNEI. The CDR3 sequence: CASSPPGGLYETQYF.

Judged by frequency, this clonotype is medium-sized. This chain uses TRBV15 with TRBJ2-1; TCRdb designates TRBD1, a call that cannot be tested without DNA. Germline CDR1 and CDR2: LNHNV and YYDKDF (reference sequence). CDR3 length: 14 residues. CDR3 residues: CATAEGVTYNEQFF.

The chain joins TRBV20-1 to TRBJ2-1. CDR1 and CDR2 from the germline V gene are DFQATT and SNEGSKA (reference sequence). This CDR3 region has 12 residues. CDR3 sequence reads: CSAEGAYNEQFF.

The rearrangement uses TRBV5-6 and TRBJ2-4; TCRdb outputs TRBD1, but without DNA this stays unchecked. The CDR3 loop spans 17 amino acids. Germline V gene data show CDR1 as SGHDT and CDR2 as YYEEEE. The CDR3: CASSLAIAGGPKNIQYF.

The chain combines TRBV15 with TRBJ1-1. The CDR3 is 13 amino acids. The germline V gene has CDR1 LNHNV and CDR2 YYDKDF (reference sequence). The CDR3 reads CATSRVSGTEAFF.

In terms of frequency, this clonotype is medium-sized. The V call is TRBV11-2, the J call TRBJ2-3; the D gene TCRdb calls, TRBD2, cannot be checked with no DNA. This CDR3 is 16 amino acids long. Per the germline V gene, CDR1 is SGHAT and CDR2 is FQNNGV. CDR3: CASSSSAREITDTQYF.

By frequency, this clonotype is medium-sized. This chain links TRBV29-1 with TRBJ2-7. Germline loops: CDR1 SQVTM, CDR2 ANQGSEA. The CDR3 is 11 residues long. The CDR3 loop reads CSVATEYEQYF.